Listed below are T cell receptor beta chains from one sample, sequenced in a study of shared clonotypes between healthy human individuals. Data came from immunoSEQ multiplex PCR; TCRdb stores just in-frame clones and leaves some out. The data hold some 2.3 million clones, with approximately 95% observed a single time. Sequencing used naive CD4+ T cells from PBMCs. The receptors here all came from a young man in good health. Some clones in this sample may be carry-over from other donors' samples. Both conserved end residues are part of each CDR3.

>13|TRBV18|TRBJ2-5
CASSPPVQETQYF
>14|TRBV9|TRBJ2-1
CASSVAGGPNEQFF
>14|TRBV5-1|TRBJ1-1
CASSLRTMNTEAFF
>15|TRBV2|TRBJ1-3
CASRLDRGSGNTIYF
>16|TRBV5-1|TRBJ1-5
CASSRNRNRENQPQHF
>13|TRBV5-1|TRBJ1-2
CASSLLGVGGYTF
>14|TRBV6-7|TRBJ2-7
CASRIGTGLTEQYF
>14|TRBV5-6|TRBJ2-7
CASSSLAGRREQYF
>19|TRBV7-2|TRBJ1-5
CASTQLSRGAEKGNQPQHF
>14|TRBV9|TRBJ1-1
CASNKDRANTEAFF
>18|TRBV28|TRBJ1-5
CASSPLYRDLYSNQPQHF
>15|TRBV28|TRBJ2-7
CASSSGTGISYEQYF
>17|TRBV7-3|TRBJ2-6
CASSLDRIVSGANVLTF
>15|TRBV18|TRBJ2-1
CASSLAGATYNEQFF
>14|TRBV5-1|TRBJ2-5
CASRPGRAEETQYF
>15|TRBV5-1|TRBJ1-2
CASSSLPDREYGYTF
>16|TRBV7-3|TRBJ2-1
CASSLRLGQGVNEQFF
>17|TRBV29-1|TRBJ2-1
CSVGFTGTSGRSNEQFF
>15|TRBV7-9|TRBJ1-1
CASSPRRVMNTEAFF
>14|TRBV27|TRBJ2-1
CASSFLAGGDEQFF
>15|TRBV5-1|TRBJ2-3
CASSLEAVAGDTQYF
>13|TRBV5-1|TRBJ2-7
CASSLDRNYEQYF
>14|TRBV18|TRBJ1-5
CASSPGRGDQPQHF
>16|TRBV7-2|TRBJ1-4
CASSLSGNPRIEKLFF
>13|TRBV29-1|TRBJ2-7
CSVVYGGSYEQYF
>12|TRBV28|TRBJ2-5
CASSSGLAAYYF
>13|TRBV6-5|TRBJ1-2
CASSRGTGGGYTF
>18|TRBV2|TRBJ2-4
CASRHGQGALGAKNIQYF
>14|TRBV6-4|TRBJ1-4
CASRPFATNEKLFF
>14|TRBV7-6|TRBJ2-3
CASSLKGPRDTQYF
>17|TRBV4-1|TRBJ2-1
CASSQNVAAGGYNEQFF
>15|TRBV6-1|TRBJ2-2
CASRRLAGGTGELFF
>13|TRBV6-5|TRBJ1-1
CASSYSQDTKAFF
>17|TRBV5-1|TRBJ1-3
CASSVDRGQSSGNTIYF
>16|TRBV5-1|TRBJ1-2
CASSWHWDRGFDGYTF
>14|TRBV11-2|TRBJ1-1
CASSLVGGNTEAFF
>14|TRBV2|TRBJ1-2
CASSATGGRYGYTF
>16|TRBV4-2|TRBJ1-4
CASSQDTGQGNEKLFF
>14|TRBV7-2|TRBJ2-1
CASSFLAGYNEQFF
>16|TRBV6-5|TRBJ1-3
CASSSGALLSGNTIYF
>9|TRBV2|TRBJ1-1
CASHTEAFF
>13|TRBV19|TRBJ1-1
CASIGGKNTEAFF
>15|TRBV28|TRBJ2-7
CASRKGTGGVYEQYF
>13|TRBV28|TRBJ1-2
CASSSWLNYGYTF
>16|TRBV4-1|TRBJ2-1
CASSRIGAGDDNEQFF
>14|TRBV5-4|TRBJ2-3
CASSLTSGTDTQYF